This TCR beta chain was profiled in a study of shared clonotypes between healthy human individuals. Overall study context: CD4 naive cells filled three plates per donor, CD4 memory three, CD8 naive two and CD8 memory one.

The donors, healthy adults who were HIV-negative, had experienced no recent acute infections or vaccinations. TCRdb keeps only in-frame clones here, not all; method: immunoSEQ multiplex PCR. In the table there are a few hundred thousand clones, less than 98% of which are singletons. Broader study findings: Roughly 5% was the fraction of naive CD4 clonotypes found shared across four donors.

On this clone: Its antigen is not identified.

The CDR3 totals 14 residues. Germline V gene data show CDR1 as LNHDA and CDR2 as SQIVND (reference sequence). The ends were cut back, 6 bases at V and 2 bases at J, with 14 bases in the middle. The sequence came from a woman under 40 in good health. The genes are TRBV19 and TRBJ2-7; D perhaps matches TRBD2 (5 bases). Sequencing was performed on naive CD4+ T cells sorted from blood. Sample subset: CD45RA+ positively selected. The CDR3 region is CASRKRGNPYEQYF. In nucleotides, the CDR3 is TGTGCCAGTAGAAAGCGAGGGAATCCCTACGAGCAGTACTTC.